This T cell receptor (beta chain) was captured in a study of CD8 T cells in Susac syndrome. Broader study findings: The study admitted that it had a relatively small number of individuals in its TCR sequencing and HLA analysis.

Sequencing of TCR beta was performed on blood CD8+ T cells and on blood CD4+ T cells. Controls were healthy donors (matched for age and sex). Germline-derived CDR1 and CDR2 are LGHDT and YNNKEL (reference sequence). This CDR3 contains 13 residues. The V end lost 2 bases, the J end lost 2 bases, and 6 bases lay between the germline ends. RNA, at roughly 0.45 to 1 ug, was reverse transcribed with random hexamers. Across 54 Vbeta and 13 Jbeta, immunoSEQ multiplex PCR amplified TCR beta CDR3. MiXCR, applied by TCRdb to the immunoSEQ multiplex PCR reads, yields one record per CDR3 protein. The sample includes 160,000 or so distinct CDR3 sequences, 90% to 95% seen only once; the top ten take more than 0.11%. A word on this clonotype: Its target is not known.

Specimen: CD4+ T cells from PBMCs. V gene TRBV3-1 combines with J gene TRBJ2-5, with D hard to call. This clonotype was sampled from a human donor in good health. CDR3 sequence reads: CASSQMTQETQYF. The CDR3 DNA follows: TGTGCCAGCAGCCAAATGACTCAAGAGACCCAGTACTTC.